These 10 T cell receptor beta chains were sequenced from one sample in a study of T cell repertoires in cytomegalovirus infection. TCRdb fed the reads into MiXCR, producing one record per CDR3 protein. The sample lists tens of thousands of distinct CDR3 sequences; about a fifth were seen once. These receptors have no identified antigens. The sample consisted of CD8+ T cells from cultured PBMCs, taken from culture after CMV antigen stimulation. The receptors stem from a human donor in good health (CMV status not recorded). Some clones in this sample may be carry-over from other donors' samples.

In this sample, this clonotype turned up a few times. The J gene is TRBJ1-2, the V gene TRBV7-9; 8 bases align to TRBD1. Germline V gene lookup returns CDR1 SEHNR and CDR2 FQNEAQ (reference sequence). CDR3 size: 16 residues. V lost 0 bases and J lost 6; bases outside the gene matches: 9. CDR3 sequence: CASSLATGAMADGYTF. The CDR3 DNA reads TGTGCCAGCAGCTTAGCGACAGGGGCCATGGCTGATGGCTACACCTTC.

This clonotype was found a few times. V is TRBV7-9 and J is TRBJ2-7, with 7 bases that match TRBD1. Germline V lookup: CDR1 SEHNR, CDR2 FQNEAQ (reference sequence). Trimming removed 4 bases from V and 0 bases from J; junction bases left unmatched: 6. The CDR3 runs 15 residues. CDR3 loop: CASSSQGDSSYEQYF. CDR3 in DNA: TGTGCCAGCAGCTCCCAGGGGGATAGCTCCTACGAGCAGTACTTC.

This clonotype has only a few counts. This chain links TRBV7-9 with TRBJ2-1; possibly TRBD2 for D (7 bases). V lost 11 bases and J lost 8, with 25 bases in between. Germline CDR1 is SEHNR and CDR2 is FQNEAQ (reference sequence). The CDR3 loop spans 15 amino acids. CDR3 nucleotide sequence: TGTGCCGTCGGCCCTTCGCGGGGGCTAAGTGATGAGCAGTTCTTC. This gives the protein CAVGPSRGLSDEQFF.

Ten or more counts support this clonotype. The rearrangement uses TRBV7-6 and TRBJ1-1, with D possibly matching TRBD1 (6 bases). Germline V CDR1 and CDR2: SGHVS, FNYEAQ. Trimming removed 3 bases at V and 1 base at J, with 12 bases between. The CDR3 runs to 15 residues. CDR3 amino acids: CASSLSTGRNTEAFF. The CDR3 DNA follows: TGTGCCAGCAGCTTGTCTACAGGGAGGAACACTGAAGCTTTCTTT.

The genes are TRBV7-2 and TRBJ2-7; D possibly corresponds to TRBD1 (6 bases). Trimming removed 1 base from V and 5 bases from J, with 12 bases in between. This CDR3 contains 14 residues. Germline V gene lookup returns CDR1 SGHTA and CDR2 FQGNSA. The CDR3 DNA reads as TGTGCCAGCAGCTTAGAGGGTGGGGGCCACGAGCAGTACTTC. This codes for CASSLEGGGHEQYF. Based on the CDR3 plus reference TRBV7-2 and TRBJ2-7, the full variable domain is GAGVSQSPSNKVTEKGKDVELRCDPISGHTALYWYRQSLGQGLEFLIYFQGNSAPDKSGLPSDRFSAERTGGSVSTLTIQRTQQEDSAVYLCASSLEGGGHEQYFGPGTRLTVT.

This clonotype was picked up a small number of times. V and J are TRBV20-1 and TRBJ2-2; no definite D call. CDR1 is DFQATT, CDR2 SNEGSKA, per germline (reference sequence). With 1 base removed from V and 2 bases from J, the gap between germline ends came to 8 bases. The length of the CDR3 is 14 residues. The CDR3 DNA follows: TGCAGTGCTAGAGGGAGTTTAAACACCGGGGAGCTGTTTTTT. As protein: CSARGSLNTGELFF.

This clonotype has only a few counts. The V call is TRBV6-1, the J call TRBJ2-2; D unclear. The CDR3 has 14 amino acids. In germline, CDR1 is MNHNS, CDR2 SASEGT. Trimming removed 1 base from V and 1 base from J, with 4 bases in between. CDR3: CASSEGVNTGELFF. CDR3 nucleotide sequence: TGTGCCAGCAGTGAAGGGGTGAACACCGGGGAGCTGTTTTTT.

There are a few counts of this clonotype. The V and J genes are TRBV7-2 and TRBJ2-1; 9 nucleotides agree with TRBD1. Germline CDR1 reads SGHTA; CDR2 reads FQGNSA. The CDR3 runs to 12 residues. V lost 5 bases, J lost 13 bases, and 6 bases stayed unmatched. The CDR3 is CASSQTGGPQFF. The CDR3, as DNA: TGTGCCAGCAGCCAAACAGGGGGCCCTCAGTTCTTC.

The CDR3 loop is CASSLGGGGNTIYF. The CDR3 DNA reads TGTGCCAGCAGCTTAGGGGGCGGTGGAAACACCATATATTTT. The rearrangement uses TRBV7-2 and TRBJ1-3; D perhaps matches TRBD1 (5 bases). Germline V gene lookup returns CDR1 SGHTA and CDR2 FQGNSA. The ends were cut back, 1 base at V and 3 bases at J, with 7 bases in the middle. This CDR3 has 14 residues.

This clonotype was detected a few times. The chain links TRBV12-3 or TRBV12-4 to TRBJ2-7; 7 bases line up with TRBD2. CDR3 length: 13 amino acids. The V and J ends lost 4 bases and 4 bases, in that order; junction bases with no gene match: 4. As DNA, the CDR3 is TGTGCCAGCAGTTATGCTAGCGGTTACGAGCAGTACTTC. It encodes CASSYASGYEQYF.